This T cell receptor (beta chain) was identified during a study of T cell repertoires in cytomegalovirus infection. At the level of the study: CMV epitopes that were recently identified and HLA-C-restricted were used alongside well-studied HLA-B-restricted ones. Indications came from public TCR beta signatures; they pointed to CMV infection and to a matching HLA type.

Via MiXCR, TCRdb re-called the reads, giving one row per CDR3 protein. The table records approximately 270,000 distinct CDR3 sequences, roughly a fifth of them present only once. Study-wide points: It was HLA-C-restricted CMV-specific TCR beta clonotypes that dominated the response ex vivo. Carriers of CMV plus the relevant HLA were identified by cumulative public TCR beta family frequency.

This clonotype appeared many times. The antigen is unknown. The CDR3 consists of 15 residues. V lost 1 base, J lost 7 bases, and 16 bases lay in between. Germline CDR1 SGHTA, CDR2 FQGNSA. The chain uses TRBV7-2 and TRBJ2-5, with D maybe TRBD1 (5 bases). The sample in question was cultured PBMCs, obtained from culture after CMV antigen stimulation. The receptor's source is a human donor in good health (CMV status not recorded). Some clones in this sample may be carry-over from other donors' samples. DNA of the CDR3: TGTGCCAGCAGCTTAGGGTTACAGGTCGCAGCGACCCAGTACTTC. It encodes CASSLGLQVAATQYF.